This TCR beta chain comes out of a study of PD-1 blockade in classical Hodgkin lymphoma. Study-wide results and caveats: Those patients who began receiving nivolumab less than 1 year after ASCT had lower diversity, and they were excluded.

Here immunoSEQ multiplex PCR was the method, and the copy in TCRdb shows in-frame clones only, minus some. The table lists about 98,000 clones, roughly 79% of them singletons, with under 20% in the top ten. In every patient, relapse followed autologous stem cell transplantation, while exposure to brentuximab vedotin differed. A word on this clone: Antigen specificity is unknown.

Looked up from germline, CDR1 is SNHLY and CDR2 is FYNNEI. The CDR3 is 11 residues long. This material consisted of peripheral blood mononuclear cells (PBMCs), taken before the second cycle of nivolumab. The V call is TRBV2, the J call TRBJ2-5, with unresolved D. The DNA matches TRBJ2-7 better at its end, which makes the J call doubtful. The clonotype was recovered from a human donor with classical Hodgkin lymphoma. The CDR3 region has the DNA TGTGCCAGCAGCGCACAGTACGAGCAGTACTTC. Translating it yields CASSAQYEQYF.